Below, 18 T cell receptor beta chains from the same sample are listed, as sequenced in a study of T cells in Graves' hyperthyroidism and ophthalmopathy. The source material, RNA transcripts, was used to amplify TCR beta CDR3 regions. An initial round of RT-PCR targeting the TCR CDR3 relied on the HTBI primer set. TCRdb independently ran MiXCR on the multiplex PCR reads; one entry per CDR3 protein. Of around 760,000 distinct CDR3 sequences in the sample, 30% to 40% were seen once. What was sequenced was blood. The source of these receptors is a woman aged 35 to 49 with Graves' hyperthyroidism.

The rearrangement uses TRBV9 and TRBJ2-7; possible D gene TRBD2, 6 bases. Germline CDR1 reads SGDLS; CDR2 reads YYNGEE. Trimming removed 5 bases from V and 4 bases from J, with 25 bases in between. The length of the CDR3 is 17 residues. The CDR3 DNA sequence: TGTGCCAGCAGTTTAGGAGGGCGGCGGTTCACCGATTACGAGCAGTACTTC. Protein: CASSLGGRRFTDYEQYF.

This clonotype was seen ten or more times. The chain is built from TRBV12-3 or TRBV12-4 and TRBJ1-1, with D tentatively TRBD1 (5 bases). The CDR3 is made up of 11 amino acids. V lost 3 bases and J 11 bases, leaving 10 bases between the germline ends. The CDR3 DNA is TGTGCCAGCAGTTTGGGGCTGGGGGCTTTCTTT. Translated, it gives CASSLGLGAFF.

This clonotype was seen ten or more times. The genes are TRBV6-5 and TRBJ1-3; tentatively, D is TRBD1 (5 bases). Germline V gives CDR1 MNHEY, CDR2 SVGAGI. Deletions cut 5 bases from V and 4 bases from J, with 9 bases between. This CDR3 region has 13 residues. CDR3 region: CASSGASGNTIYF. The CDR3 coding sequence is TGTGCCAGCAGTGGGGCGAGCGGAAACACCATATATTTT.

This clonotype was found many times. This chain links TRBV7-3 with TRBJ1-1, with D perhaps TRBD1 (5 bases). The V gene lost 2 bases and the J gene lost 3 bases, with 7 bases spanning the gap. The CDR3 is made up of 13 amino acids. CDR1 is SGHTA, CDR2 FQGTGA, per germline. DNA for the CDR3: TGTGCCAGCAGCTTATGGGGGTACACTGAAGCTTTCTTT. Translation: CASSLWGYTEAFF.

The rearrangement joins TRBV10-3 to TRBJ2-1, with 8 bases matching TRBD2. This CDR3 is built from 12 residues. After removal of 9 bases from V and 4 bases from J, the junction contained 2 bases not matched to a gene. CDR1 is ENHRY and CDR2 is SYGVKD in the germline V gene. CDR3 DNA sequence: TGTGCCATTTCGGGGGGGTACAATGAGCAGTTCTTC. It codes for CAISGGYNEQFF.

The chain joins TRBV7-2 to TRBJ1-4, with D possibly matching TRBD1 (6 bases). The V and J ends lost 3 bases and 8 bases respectively, with 19 bases between them. The germline V gene has CDR1 SGHTA and CDR2 FQGNSA. The CDR3 loop spans 16 amino acids. The CDR3 loop reads CASSFTGGRLGEKLFF. The CDR3 coding sequence is TGTGCCAGCAGCTTTACCGGGGGGCGATTAGGGGAAAAACTGTTTTTT.

CDR3 in DNA: TGTGCCAGCAGCTTACCCGGGGTTCAGAGGGGGGAGCAGTACTTC. Protein product: CASSLPGVQRGEQYF. The V gene is TRBV7-8, the J gene TRBJ2-7; possibly TRBD1 for D (6 bases). CDR1 is SGHVS and CDR2 is FQNEAQ in the germline V gene. V lost 2 bases, J lost 7 bases, and 18 bases lay in between. The CDR3 runs 15 residues.

The V call is TRBV10-3, the J call TRBJ1-6; D may be TRBD1 (5 bases). The germline V gene has CDR1 ENHRY and CDR2 SYGVKD. This CDR3 comprises 15 residues. The V and J ends lost 3 bases and 10 bases respectively, with 16 bases between them. The CDR3 loop reads CAISERGVSGSPLHF. CDR3 in DNA: TGTGCCATCAGTGAACGAGGGGTCTCCGGGTCACCCCTCCACTTT.

This clonotype showed up many times. This sequence joins TRBV10-3 and TRBJ2-7, with D unresolved. V was cut by 0 bases and J by 0 bases, with 9 bases left in between. The CDR3 sequence is 15 residues long. CDR1 and CDR2 from the germline V gene are ENHRY and SYGVKD. CDR3: CAISESIWGSYEQYF. As DNA, the CDR3 is TGTGCCATCAGTGAGTCTATATGGGGCTCCTACGAGCAGTACTTC.

A remark on this clonotype: A much larger clone differs by one base, so this may be a read error. The CDR3 end shows no conserved phenylalanine or tryptophan, and so a read error is likely. The chain employs TRBV7-9 and TRBJ2-2; the match to TRBD1 covers 7 bases. Germline lookup yields CDR1 SEHNR and CDR2 FQNEAQ (reference sequence). This CDR3 spans 15 amino acids. J was trimmed by 7 bases and V by 5 bases; bases with no gene match: 10. This CDR3 is CASSTNAGGHGELFL. CDR3 DNA: TGTGCCAGCAGCACGAATGCAGGGGGACACGGGGAGCTGTTTCTT.

This clonotype showed up just once. A much more abundant neighbour one base away suggests this may be a read error. The CDR3 coding sequence is TGTGCCGGCAGTCCAAACAGAGTTCACTATGGCTACACCTTC. This encodes CAGSPNRVHYGYTF. The V and J genes are TRBV6-5 and TRBJ1-2, with no clear D. CDR3 size: 14 residues. Germline V lookup: CDR1 MNHEY, CDR2 SVGAGI.

In its sample, this clonotype was seen once. A much more abundant neighbour one base away suggests this may be a read error. The V gene is TRBV2, the J gene TRBJ1-5; D is possibly TRBD1 (5 bases). The germline V gene has CDR1 SNHLY and CDR2 FYNNEI. The CDR3 contains 15 residues. The CDR3 DNA follows: TGTGGCAGCTCCTTCACGGGGGTAGGCAATCAGCCCCAGCATTTT. It yields the protein CGSSFTGVGNQPQHF.

The chain combines TRBV20-1 with TRBJ2-7; TRBD2 agrees at 7 bases. The CDR3 is 15 residues long. Germline CDR1 and CDR2: DFQATT and SNEGSKA (reference sequence). With V trimmed by 4 bases and J by 3 bases, 12 bases remained unmatched. The chain's CDR3 is CSATPRAAGDYEQYF. The CDR3 DNA follows: TGCAGTGCTACACCCCGAGCGGCGGGAGACTACGAGCAGTACTTC.

This clonotype was seen only a few times. This chain joins TRBV6-5 and TRBJ1-2, with D unresolved. The germline V and J ends were trimmed by 11 bases and 7 bases, with 14 bases remaining between them. The CDR3 is made up of 11 amino acids. CDR1 MNHEY and CDR2 SVGAGI come from the germline V gene. CDR3 amino acids: CAVGEGGGYTF. CDR3 sequence (DNA): TGTGCCGTCGGGGAGGGTGGTGGCTACACCTTC.

In its sample, this clonotype was seen many times. This chain uses TRBV19 with TRBJ2-2; 9 bases map to TRBD1. The CDR3 extends over 13 amino acids. Trimming took 7 bases from V and 8 from J; bases not matched to a gene: 5. CDR1 LNHDA and CDR2 SQIVND come from the germline V gene (reference sequence). The CDR3 sequence is CASKTGGMGELFF. The CDR3 DNA is TGTGCCAGTAAGACAGGGGGAATGGGGGAGCTGTTTTTT.

This clonotype was counted a few times. V and J are TRBV2 and TRBJ1-3; 7 bases are a match to TRBD1. V lost 6 bases to trimming and J lost 7 bases; unmatched junction nucleotides: 9. The length of the CDR3 is 14 residues. Per the germline V gene, CDR1 is SNHLY and CDR2 is FYNNEI. CDR3 residues: CASRGVQGSNTIYF. Here the CDR3 DNA reads TGTGCCAGCAGGGGGGTACAGGGGAGCAACACCATATATTTT.

In DNA form, the CDR3 reads TGTGCCAGCAGCCGACTAGCGGGGTCCTACAATGAGCAGTTCTTC. It encodes CASSRLAGSYNEQFF. The V call is TRBV7-3, the J call TRBJ2-1; 11 bases map to TRBD2. Trimming removed 5 bases from V and 1 base from J; junction bases left unmatched: 1. In germline, CDR1 is SGHTA, CDR2 FQGTGA. The CDR3 is 15 residues long.

In this sample, this clonotype turned up many times. The chain couples TRBV29-1 to TRBJ2-5, with D possibly being TRBD1 (5 bases). The CDR3 sequence is 14 residues long. Germline assignment: CDR1 SQVTM and CDR2 ANQGSEA. With 3 bases removed from V and 1 base from J, the gap between germline ends came to 12 bases. This chain's CDR3 is CSVDAVGAQETQYF. The CDR3 bases are TGCAGCGTTGATGCGGTAGGGGCCCAAGAGACCCAGTACTTC.